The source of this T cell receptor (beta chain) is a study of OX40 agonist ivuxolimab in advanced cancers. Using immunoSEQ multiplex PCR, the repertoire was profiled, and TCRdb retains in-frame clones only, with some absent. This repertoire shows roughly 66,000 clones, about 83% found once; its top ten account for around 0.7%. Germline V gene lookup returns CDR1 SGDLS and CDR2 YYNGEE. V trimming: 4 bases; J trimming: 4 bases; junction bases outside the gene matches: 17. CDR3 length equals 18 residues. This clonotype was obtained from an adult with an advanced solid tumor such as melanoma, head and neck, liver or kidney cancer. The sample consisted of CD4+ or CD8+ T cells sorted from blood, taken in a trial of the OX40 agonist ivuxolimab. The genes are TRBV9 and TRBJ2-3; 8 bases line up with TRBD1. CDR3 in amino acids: CASSTHSFQGANPDTQYF. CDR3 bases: TGTGCCAGCAGCACCCATTCCTTTCAGGGGGCTAATCCAGATACGCAGTATTTT.